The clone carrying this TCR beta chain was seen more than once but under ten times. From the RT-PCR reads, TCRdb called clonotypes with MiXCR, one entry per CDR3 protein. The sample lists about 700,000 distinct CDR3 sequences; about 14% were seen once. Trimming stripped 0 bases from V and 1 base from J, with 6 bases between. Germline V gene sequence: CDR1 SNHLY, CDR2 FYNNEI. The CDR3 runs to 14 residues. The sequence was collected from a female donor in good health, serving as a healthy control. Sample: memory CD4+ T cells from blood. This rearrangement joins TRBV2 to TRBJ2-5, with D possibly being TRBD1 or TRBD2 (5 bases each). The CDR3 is CASSEARGQETQYF. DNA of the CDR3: TGTGCCAGCAGTGAAGCGAGGGGCCAAGAGACCCAGTACTTC. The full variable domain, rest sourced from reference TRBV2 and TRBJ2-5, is EPEVTQTPSHQVTQMGQEVILRCVPISNHLYFYWYRQILGQKVEFLVSFYNNEISEKSEIFDDQFSVERPDGSNFTLKIRSTKLEDSAMYFCASSEARGQETQYFGPGTRLLVL.